The rows below give T cell receptor beta chains drawn from one sample of a study of regulatory T cells in long-lasting Graves disease. Via MiXCR, TCRdb re-called the multiplex PCR reads, giving one row per CDR3 protein. The sample yields about 470,000 distinct CDR3 sequences, less than 25% seen once. Material: peripheral blood mononuclear cells (PBMCs), obtained when the disease was refractory, from a patient treated with antithyroid drugs. The source is a female donor with Graves disease. Both conserved end residues are part of each CDR3. The D gene is left open where the match is weak. A row's size may be missing; if present it is once, few, many or a size class.

TRBD1 | NA | TRBJ1-2 | TRBV29-1 | CSVNTGASNYGYTF | TGCAGCGTTAACACAGGGGCCTCTAACTATGGCTACACCTTC
NA | many | TRBJ1-1 | TRBV30 | CAWRVGGMNTEAFF | TGTGCCTGGAGGGTGGGGGGAATGAACACTGAAGCTTTCTTT
NA | many | TRBJ1-2 | TRBV28 | CASSLPVGLPGLYNYGYTF | TGTGCCAGCAGTTTACCGGTAGGGCTGCCGGGGCTTTACAACTATGGCTACACCTTC
TRBD1 | NA | TRBJ1-2 | TRBV18 | CASSFDRGWDGYTF | TGTGCCAGCTCGTTTGACAGGGGCTGGGATGGCTACACCTTC
TRBD1 | NA | TRBJ2-2 | TRBV29-1 | CSAKGQGATGELFF | TGCAGCGCGAAGGGACAGGGGGCAACCGGGGAGCTGTTTTTT
TRBD1 | few | TRBJ2-7 | TRBV29-1 | CSVGTGGDGFHF | TGCAGCGTGGGGACAGGGGGCGACGGGTTCCACTTC
TRBD1 | many | TRBJ1-1 | TRBV20-1 | CSARTGVGVKITEAFF | TGCAGTGCTAGGACAGGGGTTGGTGTCAAGATCACTGAAGCTTTCTTT
NA | many | TRBJ1-2 | TRBV6-2/TRBV6-3 | CASISGADYGYTF | TGTGCCAGCATTTCGGGGGCGGACTATGGCTACACCTTC
NA | NA | TRBJ2-1 | TRBV29-1 | CSVGSSSLSYNEQFF | TGCAGCGTTGGCTCTTCATCTCTCTCCTACAATGAGCAGTTCTTC
NA | many | TRBJ2-7 | TRBV2 | CASKSGPPTSEQYF | TGTGCCAGCAAATCGGGGCCTCCCACCTCCGAGCAGTACTTC
NA | many | TRBJ2-7 | TRBV6-1 | CASVKASYHYEQYF | TGTGCCAGCGTTAAGGCCAGCTACCATTACGAGCAGTACTTC
TRBD2 | few | TRBJ2-1 | TRBV18 | CASARGASGSNEQFF | TGTGCCAGCGCCAGGGGGGCTAGCGGGAGTAATGAGCAGTTCTTC
NA | many | TRBJ1-2 | TRBV20-1 | CSASLQTNGGYTF | TGCAGTGCTAGCCTCCAGACAAATGGTGGCTACACCTTC
NA | many | TRBJ1-1 | TRBV29-1 | CSVLVNTEAFF | TGCAGCGTTCTGGTGAACACTGAAGCTTTCTTT
TRBD1 | few | TRBJ2-7 | TRBV20-1 | CSALGQGPYEQYF | TGCAGTGCCCTGGGACAGGGGCCCTACGAGCAGTACTTC
NA | many | TRBJ2-7 | TRBV29-1 | CSVELTTGPPYEQYF | TGCAGCGTTGAACTTACGACTGGCCCTCCTTACGAGCAGTACTTC
NA | many | TRBJ2-5 | TRBV11-1 | CASSLAGTHLGTQYF | TGTGCCAGCAGCTTAGCCGGGACCCACCTAGGGACCCAGTACTTC
NA | NA | TRBJ2-7 | TRBV30 | CAWSRQAGEQYF | TGTGCCTGGAGTAGACAGGCGGGAGAGCAGTACTTC
TRBD1 | few | TRBJ1-1 | TRBV19 | CASTRQGLVTEAFF | TGTGCCAGTACCCGACAGGGTTTGGTTACTGAAGCTTTCTTT
NA | NA | TRBJ1-2 | TRBV6-1 | CASRAAGWNYGYTF | TGTGCCAGCAGGGCCGCCGGTTGGAACTATGGCTACACCTTC
NA | many | TRBJ2-5 | TRBV7-2 | CASSSQGTRVSETQYF | TGTGCCAGCAGCTCACAGGGGACTAGGGTATCAGAGACCCAGTACTTC
TRBD1 | many | TRBJ1-1 | TRBV6-1 | CASSKGQGGMNTEAFF | TGTGCCAGCAGTAAGGGACAGGGGGGGATGAACACTGAAGCTTTCTTT
TRBD1 | NA | TRBJ2-6 | TRBV7-3 | CASSQDRGGVLTF | TGTGCCAGCAGCCAGGACAGGGGGGGCGTCCTGACTTTC
NA | many | TRBJ1-1 | TRBV28 | CASSLQRGLSEAFF | TGTGCCAGCAGTTTACAGCGGGGACTCTCTGAAGCTTTCTTT
TRBD1 | few | TRBJ1-4 | TRBV9 | CASSVAGGNEKLFF | TGTGCCAGCAGCGTGGCAGGGGGTAATGAAAAACTGTTTTTT
NA | NA | TRBJ2-3 | TRBV28 | CASSSTKQGLTTDTQYF | TGTGCCAGCAGTTCAACCAAACAGGGACTGACGACAGATACGCAGTATTTT
TRBD2 | NA | TRBJ2-1 | TRBV19 | CATAGGYNEQFF | TGTGCCACCGCGGGGGGATACAATGAGCAGTTCTTC